Below are 27 T cell receptor beta chains sequenced from a single sample in a study of shared clonotypes between healthy human individuals. Using immunoSEQ multiplex PCR, the repertoire was profiled, and TCRdb retains in-frame clones only, with some absent. The sample has about 1.5 million clones, under 99% seen once. The specimen was naive CD4+ T cells sorted from blood. The subset denotes: CD45RA+ positively selected. The receptors shown here come from a man under 40 in good health.

This chain uses TRBV11-2 with TRBJ1-4, with D possibly matching TRBD1 (6 bases). Germline loops: CDR1 SGHAT, CDR2 FQNNGV. Trimming shortened V by 6 bases and J by 6 bases, and 17 bases separated the two germline ends. The CDR3 spans 15 residues. DNA for the CDR3: TGTGCCAGCAGTCGGAGGGGGGGCAGGGATGAAAAACTGTTTTTT. Amino acid sequence: CASSRRGGRDEKLFF.

In its sample, this clone was seen once. The V gene is TRBV9, the J gene TRBJ2-3; D ambiguous. The CDR3 runs to 14 residues. Between the trimmed V and J ends, which lost 0 bases and 4 bases, there was a span of 9 bases. The V gene's germline CDR1 is SGDLS and CDR2 YYNGEE. The CDR3 DNA follows: TGTGCCAGCAGCGTAGCCCAAACCCCAGATACGCAGTATTTT. This gives the protein CASSVAQTPDTQYF.

This sequence joins TRBV5-1 and TRBJ2-2; TRBD1 might be the D (6 bases). The germline gives CDR1 SGHRS, CDR2 YFSETQ. The CDR3 length is 15 residues. V gave up 1 base and J gave up 4 bases, with 11 bases separating them. For the CDR3, the DNA is TGCGCCAGCAGCTTGCAGGGGCAGGTCACCGGGGAGCTGTTTTTT. This sequence encodes CASSLQGQVTGELFF.

V is TRBV15 and J is TRBJ2-1; unclear D gene. The CDR3 length is 12 residues. V dropped 0 bases and J dropped 7 bases, with 4 bases sitting between them. CDR1 is LNHNV, CDR2 YYDKDF, per germline (reference sequence). This CDR3 reads CATSRDRNEQFF. DNA for the CDR3: TGTGCCACCAGCAGAGATCGAAATGAGCAGTTCTTC.

This chain joins TRBV2 and TRBJ2-7, with 10 nucleotides matching TRBD2. The CDR3 has 14 residues. J lost 7 bases, V lost 7 bases, and 10 bases had no gene match. The germline V gene encodes CDR1 SNHLY and CDR2 FYNNEI. The CDR3 coding sequence is TGTGCCAGCAACGAGCGGGAGGGCCTAATTGAGCAGTACTTC. This encodes CASNEREGLIEQYF.

As regards this clone: The sample contains more than one DNA sequence encoding this CDR3. This chain joins TRBV5-1 and TRBJ2-3, with D tentatively TRBD2 (5 bases). The CDR3 sequence is 12 residues long. V lost 2 bases and J lost 6, with 7 bases in between. Germline CDR1 reads SGHRS; CDR2 reads YFSETQ. CDR3 protein: CASSFPGDTQYF. CDR3 DNA sequence: TGCGCCAGCAGCTTCCCGGGGGATACGCAGTATTTT.

As concerns this clone: This sample also contains other DNA sequences that code for the same CDR3. The V gene is TRBV5-6, the J gene TRBJ2-3; no firm D call. CDR3 length: 11 residues. The germline V and J ends were trimmed by 0 bases and 4 bases, with 0 bases remaining between them. CDR1 is SGHDT, CDR2 YYEEEE, per germline. This chain's CDR3 is CASSLADTQYF. In nucleotides, the CDR3 is TGTGCCAGCAGCTTGGCAGATACGCAGTATTTT.

The V and J genes are TRBV27 and TRBJ2-7; 9 positions agree with TRBD2. This CDR3 is built from 16 residues. Trimming removed 6 bases from V and 1 base from J; junction bases left unmatched: 10. The germline gives CDR1 MNHEY, CDR2 SMNVEV (reference sequence). This CDR3 is CASRERGLAGSYEQYF. The CDR3 bases are TGTGCCAGCAGAGAAAGGGGGCTAGCGGGATCCTACGAGCAGTACTTC.

The CDR3 loop reads CASSWVPPVETQYF. The DNA of the CDR3 is TGCGCCAGCAGCTGGGTCCCCCCGGTGGAGACCCAGTACTTC. The chain is built from TRBV5-1 and TRBJ2-5; D gene ambiguous. Germline V CDR1 and CDR2: SGHRS, YFSETQ. CDR3 length equals 14 residues. V was cut by 3 bases and J by 5 bases, with 14 bases left in between.

Written as DNA, the CDR3 is TGTGCCAGCTCACCACCGGACGTCCGGGGGGCTGGCTACACCTTC. This sequence encodes CASSPPDVRGAGYTF. This chain connects TRBV18 to TRBJ1-2; D might be TRBD1 (6 bases). This CDR3 region has 15 residues. The germline V gene has CDR1 KGHSH and CDR2 LQKENI. V dropped 0 bases and J dropped 7 bases, with 15 bases sitting between them.

With respect to this clone: The sample holds other DNA sequences that translate to the same CDR3. V and J are TRBV27 and TRBJ1-2, with 7 bases that match TRBD1. This CDR3 spans 13 amino acids. CDR1 and CDR2 (germline): MNHEY, SMNVEV (reference sequence). After removal of 5 bases from V and 4 bases from J, the junction contained 4 bases not matched to a gene. The CDR3 region is CASSGGGFYGYTF. DNA for the CDR3: TGTGCCAGCAGTGGAGGGGGCTTCTATGGCTACACCTTC.

The J gene is TRBJ2-3, the V gene TRBV28; 11 nucleotides match TRBD2. CDR3 length equals 14 residues. Germline assignment: CDR1 MDHEN and CDR2 SYDVKM. The ends lost 7 bases at V and 8 bases at J; junction bases unmatched: 8. The CDR3: CASTLAGGFVTQYF. The DNA for the CDR3 is TGTGCCAGCACCCTAGCGGGAGGATTTGTTACGCAGTATTTT.

The V gene is TRBV5-1, the J gene TRBJ2-7, with 9 bases that match TRBD2. J lost 3 bases, V lost 1 base, and 8 bases had no gene match. The length of the CDR3 is 16 residues. CDR1 is SGHRS and CDR2 is YFSETQ in the germline V gene. In DNA form, the CDR3 reads TGCGCCAGCAGCTTGTTTTACCCTAGCGGGGACTACGAGCAGTACTTC. Encoded protein: CASSLFYPSGDYEQYF.

The chain has TRBV9 and TRBJ2-2, with 8 bases fitting TRBD2. This CDR3 has 15 amino acids. CDR1 SGDLS and CDR2 YYNGEE come from the germline V gene. V shed 4 bases, J shed 4 bases, and the junction held 6 bases outside the gene matches. The CDR3 DNA follows: TGTGCCAGCAGCCCGAGCGGGAGTCGCACCGGGGAGCTGTTTTTT. Amino acid sequence: CASSPSGSRTGELFF.

This clone was counted only a few times. V is TRBV25-1 and J is TRBJ2-7; 11 nucleotides agree with TRBD2. Germline V gene lookup returns CDR1 MGHDK and CDR2 SYGVNS. The ends lost 3 bases at V and 6 bases at J; junction bases unmatched: 1. CDR3 length: 13 residues. As DNA, the CDR3 is TGTGCCAGCAGTGAGCTAGCGGGAGGCGAGCAGTACTTC. Protein product: CASSELAGGEQYF.

V usage is TRBV28 and J usage is TRBJ2-5; 7 bases agree with TRBD1. This CDR3 is built from 14 residues. The trim removed 5 bases at V and 4 bases at J, leaving 7 bases unmatched. Germline V gene lookup returns CDR1 MDHEN and CDR2 SYDVKM. The DNA for the CDR3 is TGTGCCAGCAGTCCAGGGGGACGGGGAGAGACCCAGTACTTC. As protein: CASSPGGRGETQYF.

The V and J genes are TRBV28 and TRBJ1-4; D not certain. V was pared by 2 bases and J by 15 bases, with 13 bases between. The CDR3 covers 12 residues. Germline CDR1 MDHEN, CDR2 SYDVKM. The CDR3 coding sequence is TGTGCCAGCAGTTTACTGGGTCGAATTTTGTTTTTT. This encodes CASSLLGRILFF.

CDR3 amino acids: CASSTLGQGVGEQYF. As DNA, the CDR3 is TGTGCCAGCAGCACCCTCGGACAGGGGGTGGGCGAGCAGTACTTC. The rearrangement links TRBV11-1 to TRBJ2-7; 10 bases match TRBD1. J lost 6 bases, V lost 5 bases, and 10 bases had no gene match. This CDR3 region has 15 residues. The V gene's germline CDR1 is SGHAT and CDR2 FQDESV (reference sequence).

Comments on this clone: Other DNA sequences in this sample translate to the same CDR3. The chain uses TRBV19 and TRBJ1-1; no clear D gene. Germline V lookup: CDR1 LNHDA, CDR2 SQIVND (reference sequence). Trimming left V 5 bases short and J 0 bases short, with 10 bases between. The CDR3 spans 14 residues. CDR3 nucleotide sequence: TGTGCCAGTAGTGTGACATTTCTGAACACTGAAGCTTTCTTT. The encoded protein is CASSVTFLNTEAFF.

The gene calls are TRBV28 and TRBJ2-7, with 7 bases matching TRBD2. V was clipped by 7 bases and J by 4 bases; unmatched bases: 7. The CDR3 loop spans 13 amino acids. Per germline, CDR1 MDHEN and CDR2 SYDVKM. CDR3 loop: CASTLGGRYEQYF. The CDR3 nucleotides are TGTGCCAGCACCTTGGGAGGGAGGTACGAGCAGTACTTC.

V gene TRBV7-9 combines with J gene TRBJ2-5; D is perhaps TRBD2 (6 bases). Trimming stripped 2 bases from V and 2 bases from J, with 12 bases between. The V gene's germline CDR1 is SEHNR and CDR2 FQNEAQ (reference sequence). This CDR3 comprises 15 residues. The DNA for the CDR3 is TGTGCCAGCAGCTTACGGCTAGCGACACAAGAGACCCAGTACTTC. This translates into CASSLRLATQETQYF.

The table lists this clone with a count of one. V gene TRBV9 combines with J gene TRBJ1-2; the D gene is possibly TRBD1 (6 bases). CDR1 is SGDLS, CDR2 YYNGEE, per germline. The CDR3 has 15 residues. V was trimmed by 0 bases and J by 4 bases, leaving 13 bases between them. DNA for the CDR3: TGTGCCAGCAGCGTAGAGGCAGGGGCGGTCTATGGCTACACCTTC. Translation: CASSVEAGAVYGYTF.

This chain links TRBV7-8 with TRBJ1-5; 9 positions agree with TRBD1. This CDR3 region has 16 residues. The germline V gene has CDR1 SGHVS and CDR2 FQNEAQ. V lost 5 bases, J lost 1 base, and 6 bases stayed unmatched. CDR3 residues: CASSQAGTGSNQPQHF. CDR3 nucleotide sequence: TGTGCCAGCAGCCAAGCCGGGACAGGGAGCAATCAGCCCCAGCATTTT.

This sequence joins TRBV6-4 and TRBJ2-2; D is undetermined. V was shortened by 0 bases and J by 4 bases, with 18 bases between the two germline ends. CDR1 is MRHNA, CDR2 SNTAGT, per germline. The CDR3 is 18 amino acids. CDR3 bases: TGTGCCAGCAGTGACTCATATCGCCTGGCCCATGGCACCGGGGAGCTGTTTTTT. This gives the protein CASSDSYRLAHGTGELFF.

This sequence joins TRBV4-3 and TRBJ1-1; TRBD1 matches 8 bases. Trimming took 3 bases from V and 1 from J; bases not matched to a gene: 7. CDR3 length: 16 residues. In germline, CDR1 is LGHNA, CDR2 YSLEER. CDR3: CASSHANGQGNTEAFF. The CDR3 DNA reads as TGCGCCAGCAGCCACGCTAATGGACAGGGGAACACTGAAGCTTTCTTT.

The V and J genes are TRBV5-4 and TRBJ2-2; no reliable D call. V was cut by 2 bases and J by 5 bases, with 19 bases left in between. This CDR3 is 17 amino acids long. The germline V gene has CDR1 SGHNT and CDR2 YYREEE (reference sequence). The CDR3 DNA sequence: TGTGCCAGCAGCTTAGTACCGGGTCCCCTGGATACCGGGGAGCTGTTTTTT. This codes for CASSLVPGPLDTGELFF. Looking up the rest from reference TRBV5-4 and TRBJ2-2 gives the full variable domain: ETGVTQSPTHLIKTRGQQVTLRCSSQSGHNTVSWYQQALGQGPQFIFQYYREEENGRGNFPPRFSGLQFPNYSSELNVNALELDDSALYLCASSLVPGPLDTGELFFGEGSRLTVL.

V and J are TRBV29-1 and TRBJ1-1; D gene uncertain. The germline gives CDR1 SQVTM, CDR2 ANQGSEA. V lost 5 bases to trimming and J lost 2 bases, with 6 bases between them. This CDR3 region has 11 residues. The CDR3 sequence is CSVLDNTEAFF. The CDR3, as DNA: TGCAGCGTTCTGGATAACACTGAAGCTTTCTTT.